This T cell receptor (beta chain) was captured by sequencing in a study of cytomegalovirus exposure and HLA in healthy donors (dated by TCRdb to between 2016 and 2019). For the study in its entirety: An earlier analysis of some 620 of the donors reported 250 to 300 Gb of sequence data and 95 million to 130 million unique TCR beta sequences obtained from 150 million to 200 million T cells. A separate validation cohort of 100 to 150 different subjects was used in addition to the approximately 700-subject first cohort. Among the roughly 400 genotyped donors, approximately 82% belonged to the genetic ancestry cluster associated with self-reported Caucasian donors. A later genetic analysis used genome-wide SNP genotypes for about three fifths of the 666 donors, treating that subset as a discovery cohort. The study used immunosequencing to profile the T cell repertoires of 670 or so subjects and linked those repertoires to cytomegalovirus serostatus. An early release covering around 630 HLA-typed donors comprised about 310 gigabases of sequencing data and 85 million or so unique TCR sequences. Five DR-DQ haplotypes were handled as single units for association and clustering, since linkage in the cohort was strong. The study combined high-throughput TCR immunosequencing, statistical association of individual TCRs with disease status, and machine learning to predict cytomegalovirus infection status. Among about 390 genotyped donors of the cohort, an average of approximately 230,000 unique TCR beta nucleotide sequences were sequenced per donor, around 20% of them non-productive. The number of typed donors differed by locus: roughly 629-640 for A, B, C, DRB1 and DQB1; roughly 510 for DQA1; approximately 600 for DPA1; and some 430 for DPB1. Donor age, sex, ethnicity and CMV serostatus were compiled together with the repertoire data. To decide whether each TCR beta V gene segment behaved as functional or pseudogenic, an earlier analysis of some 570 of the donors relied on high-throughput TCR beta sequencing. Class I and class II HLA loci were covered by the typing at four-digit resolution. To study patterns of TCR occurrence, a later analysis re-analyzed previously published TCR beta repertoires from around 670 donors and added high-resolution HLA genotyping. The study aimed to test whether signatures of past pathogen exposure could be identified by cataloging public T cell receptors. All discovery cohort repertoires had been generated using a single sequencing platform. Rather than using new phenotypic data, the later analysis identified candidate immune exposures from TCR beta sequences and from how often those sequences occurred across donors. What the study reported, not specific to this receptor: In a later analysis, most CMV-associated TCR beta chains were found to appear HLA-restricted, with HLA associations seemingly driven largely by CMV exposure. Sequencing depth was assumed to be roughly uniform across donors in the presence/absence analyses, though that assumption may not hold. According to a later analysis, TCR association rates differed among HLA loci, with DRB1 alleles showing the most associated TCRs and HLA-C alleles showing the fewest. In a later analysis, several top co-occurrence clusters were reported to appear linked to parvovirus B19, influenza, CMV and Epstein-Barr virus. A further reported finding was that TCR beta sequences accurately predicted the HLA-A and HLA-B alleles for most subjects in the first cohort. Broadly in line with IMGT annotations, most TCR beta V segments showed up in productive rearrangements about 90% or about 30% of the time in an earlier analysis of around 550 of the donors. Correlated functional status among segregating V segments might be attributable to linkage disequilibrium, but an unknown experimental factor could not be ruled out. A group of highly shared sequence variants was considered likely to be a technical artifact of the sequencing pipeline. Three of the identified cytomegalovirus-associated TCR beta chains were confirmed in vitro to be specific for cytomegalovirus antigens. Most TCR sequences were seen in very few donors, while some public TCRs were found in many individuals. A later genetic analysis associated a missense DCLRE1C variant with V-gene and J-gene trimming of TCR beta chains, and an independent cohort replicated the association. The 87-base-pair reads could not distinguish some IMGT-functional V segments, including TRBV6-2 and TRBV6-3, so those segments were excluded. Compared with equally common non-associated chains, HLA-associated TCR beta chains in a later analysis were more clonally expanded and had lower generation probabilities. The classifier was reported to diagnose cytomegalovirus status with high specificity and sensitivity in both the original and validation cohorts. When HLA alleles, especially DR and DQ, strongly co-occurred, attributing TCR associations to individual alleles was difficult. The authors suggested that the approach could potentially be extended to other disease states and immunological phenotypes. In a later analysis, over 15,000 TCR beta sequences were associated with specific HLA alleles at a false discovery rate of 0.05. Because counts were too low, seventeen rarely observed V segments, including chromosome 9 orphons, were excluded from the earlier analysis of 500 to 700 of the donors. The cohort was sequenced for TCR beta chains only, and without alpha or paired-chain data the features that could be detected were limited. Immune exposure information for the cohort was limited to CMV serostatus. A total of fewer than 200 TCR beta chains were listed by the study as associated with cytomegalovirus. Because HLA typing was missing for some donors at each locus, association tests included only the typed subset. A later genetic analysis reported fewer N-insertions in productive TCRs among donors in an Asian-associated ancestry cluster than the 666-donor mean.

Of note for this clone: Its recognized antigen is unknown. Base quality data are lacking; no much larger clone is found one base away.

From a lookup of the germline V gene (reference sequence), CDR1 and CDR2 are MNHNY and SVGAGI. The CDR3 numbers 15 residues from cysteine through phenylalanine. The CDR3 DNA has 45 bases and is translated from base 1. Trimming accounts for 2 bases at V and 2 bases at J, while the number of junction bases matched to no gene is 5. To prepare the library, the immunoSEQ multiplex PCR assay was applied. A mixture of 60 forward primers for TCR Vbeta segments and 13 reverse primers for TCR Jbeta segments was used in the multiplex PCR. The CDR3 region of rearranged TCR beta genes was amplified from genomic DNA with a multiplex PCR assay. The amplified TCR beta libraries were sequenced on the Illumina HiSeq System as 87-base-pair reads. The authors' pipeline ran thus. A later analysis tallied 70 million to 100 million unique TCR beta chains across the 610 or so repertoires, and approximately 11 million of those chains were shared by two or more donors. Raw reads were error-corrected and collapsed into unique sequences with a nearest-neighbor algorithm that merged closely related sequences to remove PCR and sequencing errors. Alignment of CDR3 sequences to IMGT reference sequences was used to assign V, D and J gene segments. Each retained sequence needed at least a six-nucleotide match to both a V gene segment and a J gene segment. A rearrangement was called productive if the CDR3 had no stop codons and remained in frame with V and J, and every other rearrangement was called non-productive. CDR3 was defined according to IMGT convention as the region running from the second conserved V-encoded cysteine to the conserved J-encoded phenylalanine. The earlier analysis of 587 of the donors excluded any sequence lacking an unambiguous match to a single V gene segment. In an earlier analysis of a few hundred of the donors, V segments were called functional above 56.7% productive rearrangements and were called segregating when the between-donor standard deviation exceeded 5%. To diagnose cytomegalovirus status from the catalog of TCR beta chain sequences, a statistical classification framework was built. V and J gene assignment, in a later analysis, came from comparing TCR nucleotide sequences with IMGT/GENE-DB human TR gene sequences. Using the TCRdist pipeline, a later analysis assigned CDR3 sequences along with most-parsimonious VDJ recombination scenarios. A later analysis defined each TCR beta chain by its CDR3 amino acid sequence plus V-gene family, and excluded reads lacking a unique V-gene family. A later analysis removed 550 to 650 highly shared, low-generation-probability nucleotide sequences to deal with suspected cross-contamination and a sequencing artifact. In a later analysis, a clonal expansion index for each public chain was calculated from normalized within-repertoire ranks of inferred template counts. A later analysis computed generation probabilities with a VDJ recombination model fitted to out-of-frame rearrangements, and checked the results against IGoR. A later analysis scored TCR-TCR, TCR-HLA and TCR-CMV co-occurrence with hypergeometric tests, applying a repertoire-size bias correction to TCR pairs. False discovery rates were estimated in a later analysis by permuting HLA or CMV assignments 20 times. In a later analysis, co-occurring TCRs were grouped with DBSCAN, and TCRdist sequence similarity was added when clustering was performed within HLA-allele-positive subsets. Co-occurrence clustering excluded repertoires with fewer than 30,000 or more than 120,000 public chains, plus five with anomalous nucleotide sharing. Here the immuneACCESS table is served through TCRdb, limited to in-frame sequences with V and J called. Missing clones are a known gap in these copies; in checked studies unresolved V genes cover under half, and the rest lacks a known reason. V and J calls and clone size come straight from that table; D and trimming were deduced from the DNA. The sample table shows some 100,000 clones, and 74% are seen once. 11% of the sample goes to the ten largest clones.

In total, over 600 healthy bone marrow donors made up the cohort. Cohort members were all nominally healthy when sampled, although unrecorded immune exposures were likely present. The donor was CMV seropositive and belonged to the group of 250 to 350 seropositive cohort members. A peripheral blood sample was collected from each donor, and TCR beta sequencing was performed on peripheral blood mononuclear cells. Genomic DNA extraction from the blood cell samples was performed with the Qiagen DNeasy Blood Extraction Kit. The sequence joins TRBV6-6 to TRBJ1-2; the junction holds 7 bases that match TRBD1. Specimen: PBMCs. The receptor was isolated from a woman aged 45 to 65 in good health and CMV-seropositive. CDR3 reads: CASSYVQGKNYGYTF. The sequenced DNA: TGTGCCAGCAGTTACGTACAGGGGAAAAACTATGGCTACACCTTC.